A single sample gave rise to the 15 T cell receptor beta chains below, sequenced in a study of T-cell reconstitution after alpha-beta-depleted transplantation in children. For TCRbeta, the library was prepared with unique molecular identifiers. Using its own MiXCR run on the PCR reads, TCRdb lists one record per CDR3 protein. This table has some 830,000 distinct CDR3 sequences, around 15% appearing once. The material was PBMCs, mostly from graft donor cells, obtained 360 days after TCRalphabeta/CD19-depleted stem cell transplant. The receptors stem from a male patient between 10 and 17 years old who had a stem cell transplant for acute lymphoblastic leukemia, so the T cells may come from the graft donor.

This clonotype was observed a few times. The chain joins TRBV4-2 to TRBJ2-7, with D perhaps assigned TRBD1 or TRBD2 (5 bases each). CDR1 is LGHNA, CDR2 YNFKEQ, per germline. The CDR3 runs 14 residues. V shed 5 bases and J shed 3 bases, with 14 bases lying between them. CDR3 in DNA: TGTGCCAGCAGCGACCTGGGACGGAGCTACGAGCAGTACTTC. Translating gives CASSDLGRSYEQYF.

CDR3 amino acids: CASSPGPGGGRETQYF. CDR3 DNA: TGTGCCAGCAGCCCAGGCCCAGGGGGCGGACGAGAGACCCAGTACTTC. The chain recombines TRBV7-6 with TRBJ2-5, with 8 positions matching TRBD1. Trimming took 5 bases from V and 4 from J; bases not matched to a gene: 12. The CDR3 runs 16 residues. CDR1 and CDR2 (germline): SGHVS, FNYEAQ.

This clonotype has at least ten counts. The V call is TRBV27, the J call TRBJ2-2; 9 nucleotides agree with TRBD2. Unmatched junction bases numbered 13, after V lost 3 bases and J lost 5 bases. Per the germline V gene, CDR1 is MNHEY and CDR2 is SMNVEV (reference sequence). This CDR3 is 18 amino acids long. The CDR3 bases are TGTGCCAGCAGTTTCCGGGTAGGAGGAGCGGGAGGAACCGGGGAGCTGTTTTTT. This codes for CASSFRVGGAGGTGELFF.

This clonotype was detected a few times. The V gene is TRBV2, the J gene TRBJ2-6; unclear D gene. Between the trimmed V and J ends, which lost 7 bases and 1 base, there was a span of 5 bases. This CDR3 comprises 13 residues. Looked up from germline, CDR1 is SNHLY and CDR2 is FYNNEI. CDR3 nucleotides: TGTGCCAGCATTGGGTCTGGGGCCAACGTCCTGACTTTC. It codes for CASIGSGANVLTF.

This clonotype was counted between two and nine times. Here the CDR3 DNA reads TGTGCCAGCAGCTTAGGGCCAAGGGGTACTAGCGGGAGGGCCCCTCTTGGCTCCTACAATGAGCAGTTCTTC. Translated: CASSLGPRGTSGRAPLGSYNEQFF. V and J are TRBV7-4 and TRBJ2-1; 13 bases are shared with TRBD2. V dropped 1 base and J dropped 0; count of bases not matched to a gene: 21. The CDR3 sequence is 24 residues long. Per the germline V gene, CDR1 is SGHVT and CDR2 is SQSDAQ. The variable domain in full, with the rest retrieved from reference TRBV7-4 and TRBJ2-1, is GAGVSQSPRYKVAKRGRDVALRCDSISGHVTLYWYRQTLGQGSEVLTYSQSDAQRDKSGRPSGRFSAERPERSVSTLKIQRTEQGDSAVYLCASSLGPRGTSGRAPLGSYNEQFFGPGTRLTVL.

V gene TRBV25-1 combines with J gene TRBJ2-3, with a tentative D call TRBD2 (5 bases). Between the trimmed V and J ends, which lost 0 bases and 5 bases, there was a span of 12 bases. Germline CDR1 reads MGHDK; CDR2 reads SYGVNS. This CDR3 contains 15 residues. CDR3: CASSEYEGAGDTQYF. CDR3 in DNA: TGTGCCAGCAGTGAATATGAGGGAGCAGGAGATACGCAGTATTTT.

V usage is TRBV9 and J usage is TRBJ2-2; possibly TRBD2 for D (5 bases). The germline V gene has CDR1 SGDLS and CDR2 YYNGEE. V was trimmed by 5 bases and J by 8 bases, leaving 16 bases between them. The CDR3 totals 14 residues. CDR3 sequence reads: CASRTGSEQGELFF. The CDR3, as DNA: TGTGCCAGCAGGACGGGGTCGGAACAGGGGGAGCTGTTTTTT.

This clonotype has a handful of counts. The chain links TRBV7-9 to TRBJ2-4, with a tentative D call TRBD1 (5 bases). Germline CDR1 and CDR2: SEHNR and FQNEAQ (reference sequence). Deletions cut 0 bases from V and 1 base from J, with 7 bases between. The CDR3 extends over 15 amino acids. The chain's CDR3 is CASSLAPGAKNIQYF. DNA for the CDR3: TGTGCCAGCAGCTTAGCGCCAGGGGCCAAAAACATTCAGTACTTC.

This clonotype was seen only a few times. This rearrangement joins TRBV10-2 to TRBJ2-3, with D perhaps TRBD2 (6 bases). The germline V gene encodes CDR1 WSHSY and CDR2 SAAADI. V was clipped by 6 bases and J by 7 bases, with 11 bases between them. This CDR3 spans 12 amino acids. CDR3 in DNA: TGCGCCAGCAGCGGGACTCCCTATACGCAGTATTTT. This codes for CASSGTPYTQYF.

This clonotype came up a few times. The V gene is TRBV6-1, the J gene TRBJ2-3; D not resolved. With 6 bases removed from V and 3 bases from J, the gap between germline ends came to 22 bases. The V gene's germline CDR1 is MNHNS and CDR2 SASEGT. The CDR3 spans 17 residues. The CDR3 protein is CASSPPIVSLKTDTQYF. CDR3 DNA sequence: TGTGCCAGCAGCCCCCCCATAGTTAGCTTGAAGACAGATACGCAGTATTTT.

The chain joins TRBV18 to TRBJ2-1; D is ambiguous. The V end lost 2 bases, the J end lost 5 bases, and 13 bases lay between the germline ends. The CDR3 extends over 15 amino acids. Looked up from germline, CDR1 is KGHSH and CDR2 is LQKENI. The CDR3 DNA reads as TGTGCCAGCTCACCAGCTAGAATAGGCGACAATGAGCAGTTCTTC. It encodes CASSPARIGDNEQFF.

This clonotype was recorded at least ten times. The genes are TRBV15 and TRBJ2-2, with unresolved D. There are 14 residues in the CDR3. Germline loops: CDR1 LNHNV, CDR2 YYDKDF (reference sequence). V was trimmed by 2 bases and J by 1 base, leaving 5 bases between them. The CDR3 protein is CATSRRVNTGELFF. The CDR3, as DNA: TGTGCCACCAGCAGAAGAGTGAACACCGGGGAGCTGTTTTTT. Using reference TRBV15 and TRBJ2-2 for the parts outside the CDR3, the full variable domain is DAMVIQNPRYQVTQFGKPVTLSCSQTLNHNVMYWYQQKSSQAPKLLFHYYDKDFNNEADTPDNFQSRRPNTSFCFLDIRSPGLGDTAMYLCATSRRVNTGELFFGEGSRLTVL.

This CDR3 is CASSVGASGRTSYEQYF. CDR3 in DNA: TGTGCCAGCAGCGTAGGGGCCAGCGGGAGGACCTCCTACGAGCAGTACTTC. V and J are TRBV9 and TRBJ2-7, with 9 bases identical to TRBD2. V shed 0 bases, J shed 0 bases, and the junction held 7 bases outside the gene matches. Per germline, CDR1 SGDLS and CDR2 YYNGEE. The CDR3 sequence is 17 residues long.

This chain connects TRBV5-1 to TRBJ1-6; tentative D call: TRBD1 (5 bases). The CDR3 runs 13 residues. The germline V and J ends were trimmed by 4 bases and 7 bases, with 9 bases remaining between them. The V gene's germline CDR1 is SGHRS and CDR2 YFSETQ. The CDR3: CASSAGFNSPLHF. CDR3 DNA sequence: TGCGCCAGCAGCGCAGGGTTCAATTCACCCCTCCACTTT. Complete variable domain (other parts from reference TRBV5-1 and TRBJ1-6): KAGVTQTPRYLIKTRGQQVTLSCSPISGHRSVSWYQQTPGQGLQFLFEYFSETQRNKGNFPGRFSGRQFSNSRSEMNVSTLELGDSALYLCASSAGFNSPLHFGNGTRLTVT.

In this sample, this clonotype turned up a few times. This chain joins TRBV7-2 and TRBJ2-7, with unresolved D. CDR3 size: 14 residues. CDR1 SGHTA and CDR2 FQGNSA come from the germline V gene. V lost 5 bases to trimming and J lost 2 bases, with 13 bases between them. The CDR3 coding sequence is TGTGCCAGCAGCCCTACAGTAAACACCTACGAGCAGTACTTC. Protein sequence: CASSPTVNTYEQYF.